This is a list of T cell receptor beta chains from one sample in a study of blood T cells in healthy people across ages. From the 5' RACE reads, TCRdb called clonotypes with MiXCR, one entry per CDR3 protein. The table has over 750,000 distinct CDR3 sequences, roughly 25% seen once. The data were also submitted as part of a second study, on T cells of mothers and their children.

Material: blood. These receptor sequences come from a boy between 5 and 17 years old in good health. Both conserved end residues are part of each CDR3. The order of the fields is J gene, V gene, CDR3 length, CDR3 protein.

TRBJ1-6	TRBV2	15	CASSAGTGDNSPLHF
TRBJ2-5	TRBV29-1	11	CSVTWQETQYF
TRBJ1-2	TRBV29-1	13	CSVDAGEGGGYTF
TRBJ2-1	TRBV2	15	CASRPGLSPYNEQFF
TRBJ1-1	TRBV7-9	15	CASSLGAGLLAEAFF
TRBJ2-5	TRBV7-2	16	CASSLVGGQGAQTQYF
TRBJ2-7	TRBV2	15	CASSETPLSSYEQYF
TRBJ2-7	TRBV18	14	CASSAFGDSYEQYF
-	TRBV20-1	9	CSAGYEQYF
-	TRBV14	15	CASSQFSFSYNEQFF
TRBJ1-2	TRBV10-3	14	CAISGGGGSYGYTF
TRBJ2-1	TRBV20-1	13	CSGMQSSYNEQFF
TRBJ2-7	TRBV6-5	19	CASSYSMASGSPRRYEQYF
TRBJ2-2	TRBV6-5	12	CASSRKTGELFF
TRBJ2-5	TRBV6-6	15	CASSYVGMVQETQYF
-	TRBV2	14	CASTLFWGENEQYF
TRBJ2-5	TRBV11-3	13	CASNQGTGETQYF
TRBJ2-3	TRBV12-3/TRBV12-4	18	CASSSPLTSGGPTDTQYF
TRBJ1-2	TRBV7-8	15	CASSSILTGVRGYTF
TRBJ2-2	TRBV4-2	19	CASSHPDRSVKINTGELFF
-	TRBV29-1	13	CSVGQGLSYEQYF